This TCR beta chain was found in a study of T cell repertoires in cytomegalovirus infection. In the study overall: In public TCR beta signatures, there were indications of both CMV infection and matching HLA type.

TCRdb re-called the reads through MiXCR, storing one row per CDR3 protein. The table shows approximately 73,000 distinct CDR3 sequences, with about 37% occurring only once. Germline V gene data show CDR1 as LNHNV and CDR2 as YYDKDF (reference sequence). This CDR3 contains 15 residues. With 0 bases removed from V and 10 bases from J, the gap between germline ends came to 13 bases. Details on this clonotype: Its antigen is not known.

The chain employs TRBV15 and TRBJ1-6; perhaps TRBD1 as D (5 bases). The receptor was isolated from a human donor in good health (CMV status not recorded). Some clones in this sample may be carry-over from other donors' samples. The sample was CD8+ T cells from cultured PBMCs, taken from culture after CMV antigen stimulation. Written as DNA, the CDR3 is TGTGCCACCAGCAGAGATCTGGGGGTCGGGTCACCCCTCCACTTT. It specifies CATSRDLGVGSPLHF.